What follows are 9 T cell receptor beta chains derived from one specimen sequenced in a study of OX40 agonist ivuxolimab in advanced cancers. This table comes from immunoSEQ multiplex PCR, and its TCRdb copy is limited to in-frame clones, with some not included. The sample consists of 60,000 to 85,000 clones, over 70% of them appearing once. Material: CD4+ or CD8+ T cells sorted from blood, obtained in a trial of the OX40 agonist ivuxolimab. Receptor source: an adult with an advanced solid tumor such as melanoma, head and neck, liver or kidney cancer.

V usage is TRBV28 and J usage is TRBJ2-7; 11 bases match TRBD1. Germline lookup yields CDR1 MDHEN and CDR2 SYDVKM. The CDR3 spans 15 residues. V shed 7 bases and J 3 bases; nucleotides not matched to a gene: 8. The CDR3 region is CASTLSGTGGYEQYF. For the CDR3, the DNA is TGTGCCAGCACACTATCCGGGACAGGGGGCTACGAGCAGTACTTC. Together with reference TRBV28 and TRBJ2-7, the CDR3 gives the full variable domain: DVKVTQSSRYLVKRTGEKVFLECVQDMDHENMFWYRQDPGLGLRLIYFSYDVKMKEKGDIPEGYSVSREKKERFSLILESASTNQTSMYLCASTLSGTGGYEQYFGPGTRLTVT.

CDR3: CASSHGRTHNEQFF. The CDR3 nucleotides are TGTGCCAGCAGCCATGGACGGACTCACAATGAGCAGTTCTTC. The V gene is TRBV5-8, the J gene TRBJ2-1; the D gene is possibly TRBD2 (5 bases). The CDR3 length is 14 residues. Trimming removed 4 bases at V and 5 bases at J, with 13 bases between. In germline, CDR1 is SGHTS, CDR2 YDEGEE.

J is TRBJ1-1 and V is TRBV7-8; D not resolved. The V and J ends lost 1 base and 2 bases respectively, with 5 bases between them. The germline V gene encodes CDR1 SGHVS and CDR2 FQNEAQ. This CDR3 is built from 13 residues. The CDR3 DNA is TGTGCCAGCAGCTTAGGGGCAAACACTGAAGCTTTCTTT. Translated: CASSLGANTEAFF.

The chain links TRBV5-1 to TRBJ1-2; D possibly corresponds to TRBD1 (5 bases). The CDR3 is 13 residues long. V gave up 5 bases and J gave up 3 bases, with 11 bases separating them. Germline V gives CDR1 SGHRS, CDR2 YFSETQ. CDR3 coding DNA: TGCGCCAGCAGGAATGGGGCGGACTATGGCTACACCTTC. Residues: CASRNGADYGYTF.

CDR3 protein: CASSQDSSYEQYF. CDR3 coding DNA: TGTGCCAGCAGCCAAGATAGCTCCTACGAGCAGTACTTC. The chain recombines TRBV4-2 with TRBJ2-5; the D is unclear. The DNA end is a closer match to TRBJ2-7, so the J assignment may be wrong. Germline V gene sequence: CDR1 LGHNA, CDR2 YNFKEQ. The CDR3 runs to 13 residues.

This chain joins TRBV6-5 and TRBJ1-5, with D maybe TRBD1 (6 bases). V lost 6 bases, J lost 12 bases, and 18 bases lay in between. Germline lookup yields CDR1 MNHEY and CDR2 SVGAGI. There are 13 residues in the CDR3. The CDR3 DNA is TGTGCCAGCAGGTCGAACACAGGGTCGCTCCAGCATTTT. Translation gives CASRSNTGSLQHF.

The chain is built from TRBV5-1 and TRBJ2-5, with 8 bases matching TRBD1. The CDR3 loop spans 14 amino acids. V lost 0 bases to trimming and J lost 6 bases; unmatched junction nucleotides: 4. The germline V gene encodes CDR1 SGHRS and CDR2 YFSETQ. In DNA, the CDR3 is TGCGCCAGCAGCTTGGGACAGGGGAGGCAGACCCAGTACTTC. It translates to CASSLGQGRQTQYF.

This chain links TRBV5-6 with TRBJ2-3; 11 bases map to TRBD1. There are 17 residues in the CDR3. The germline CDR1 and CDR2 sequences are SGHDT and YYEEEE. The J segment lost 2 bases and the V segment lost 3 bases, leaving 8 bases of the junction unmatched. The DNA for the CDR3 is TGTGCCAGCAGCTCCCTCGGGACAGGGGGTTCCACAGATACGCAGTATTTT. This codes for CASSSLGTGGSTDTQYF.

This sequence joins TRBV5-1 and TRBJ2-2; 8 bases are shared with TRBD2. The V gene end was trimmed by 7 bases and the J gene end by 6 bases; junction bases not matched to a gene: 14. CDR3 size: 16 residues. CDR1 SGHRS and CDR2 YFSETQ come from the germline V gene. CDR3: CASQTGAGGAAGELFF. The CDR3 coding sequence is TGCGCCAGCCAAACGGGAGCCGGGGGGGCCGCCGGGGAGCTGTTTTTT.